The T cell receptor beta chain under discussion was sequenced for a study of T-cell memory formation after mild COVID-19. At the level of the study: Across donors, TCR clusters were largely donor specific. Study-wide findings and caveats: Pre-infection memory contained some responding clones, which suggested that cross-reactive memory had joined. Later expanders leaned toward CD4+, whereas clones contracting from day 15 to 85 were balanced CD4/CD8. Shrinking CD4+ clones resided mostly in CM and EM, and CD8+ ones in EMRA.

This clonotype appeared a few times. No antigen is known for it. TCRdb redid the calling of the 5' RACE reads with MiXCR, one entry per CDR3 protein. The profile covers some 290,000 distinct CDR3 sequences, with around 15% appearing a single time and roughly 25% taken by the ten largest. The length of the CDR3 is 13 residues. Germline CDR1 ENHRY, CDR2 SYGVKD. V dropped 6 bases and J dropped 3; count of bases not matched to a gene: 4. The TCR originated in a man between 18 and 35 years old who had mild COVID-19 (a few samples of this study predate the infection). Cell type and time point are not known. The chain joins TRBV10-3 to TRBJ2-5; 7 positions agree with TRBD1. What was sequenced was PBMCs or a T cell subset sorted from them (not recorded which). Here the CDR3 reads CAISVGQKETQYF. The CDR3 coding sequence is TGTGCCATCAGCGTGGGACAGAAAGAGACCCAGTACTTC.